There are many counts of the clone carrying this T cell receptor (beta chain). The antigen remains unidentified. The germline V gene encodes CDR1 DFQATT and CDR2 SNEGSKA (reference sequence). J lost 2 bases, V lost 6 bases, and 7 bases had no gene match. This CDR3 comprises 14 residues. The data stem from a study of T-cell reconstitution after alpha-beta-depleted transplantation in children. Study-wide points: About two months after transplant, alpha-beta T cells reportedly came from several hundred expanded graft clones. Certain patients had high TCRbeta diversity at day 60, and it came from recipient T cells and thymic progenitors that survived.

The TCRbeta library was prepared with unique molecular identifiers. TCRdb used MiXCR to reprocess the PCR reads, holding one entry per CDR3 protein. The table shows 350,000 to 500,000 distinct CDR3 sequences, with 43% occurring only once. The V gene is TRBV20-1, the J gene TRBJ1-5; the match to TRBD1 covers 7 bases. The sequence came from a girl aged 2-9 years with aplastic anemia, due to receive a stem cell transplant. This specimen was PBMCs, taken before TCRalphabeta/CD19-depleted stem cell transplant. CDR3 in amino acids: CSAAGQAGNQPQHF. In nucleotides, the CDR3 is TGCAGTGCCGCTGGACAGGCTGGCAATCAGCCCCAGCATTTT.